The entry that follows covers one T cell receptor beta chain sequence. TCRdb keeps only in-frame clones here, not all; method: immunoSEQ multiplex PCR. The sample holds about 210,000 clones, around 83% seen once. The data stem from a study of blood T cell repertoires in COVID-19. The receptor's source is a man in his forties or fifties with active or convalescent COVID-19. The sequencing input was peripheral blood.

CDR3 sequence reads: CSVEEQVDTEAFF. CDR3 in DNA: TGCAGCGTTGAAGAACAGGTGGACACTGAAGCTTTCTTT. This chain links TRBV29-1 with TRBJ1-1; the D gene is possibly TRBD1 (5 bases). Trimming removed 0 bases at V and 3 bases at J, with 8 bases between. The CDR3 spans 13 residues. Looked up from germline, CDR1 is SQVTM and CDR2 is ANQGSEA.